This T cell receptor (beta chain) was sequenced in a study of blood T cell repertoires in COVID-19. Study background: Spain, Italy and the United States supplied samples that represented acute and convalescent COVID-19. In each case, the material was cDNA or gDNA derived from T cells, B-cell-depleted T cells, or PBMCs.

This clone was observed a handful of times. Original handling: Nucleated cell counts were estimated from reference gene primer amplification. Some clones are missing from TCRdb's copy, which holds only in-frame ones; the method was immunoSEQ multiplex PCR. V, J and clone size derive from that table, while D and trimming were established from the DNA sequence. The sample contains over 200,000 clones, about nine tenths of which appear only once. Trimming took 4 bases from V and 6 from J, leaving 9 bases between them. The CDR3 covers 13 residues. Germline V CDR1 and CDR2: MDHEN, SYDVKM. The gene calls are TRBV28 and TRBJ1-4, with a weak D call TRBD1 (6 bases). Sequencing was performed on peripheral blood. This clonotype was obtained from a woman in her sixties or seventies with acute or convalescent COVID-19. CDR3: CASSSGVYEKLFF. CDR3 sequence (DNA): TGTGCCAGCAGTTCAGGGGTGTATGAAAAACTGTTTTTT.